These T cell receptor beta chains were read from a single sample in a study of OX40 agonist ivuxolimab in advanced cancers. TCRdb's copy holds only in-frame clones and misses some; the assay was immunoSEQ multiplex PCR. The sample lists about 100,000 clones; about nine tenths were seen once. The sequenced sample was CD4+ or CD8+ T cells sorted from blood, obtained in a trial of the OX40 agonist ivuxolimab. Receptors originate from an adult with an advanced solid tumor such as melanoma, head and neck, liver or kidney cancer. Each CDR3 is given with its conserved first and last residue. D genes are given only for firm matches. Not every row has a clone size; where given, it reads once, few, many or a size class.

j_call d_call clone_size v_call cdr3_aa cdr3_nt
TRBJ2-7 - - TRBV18 CASSPSGDEQYF TGTGCCAGCTCACCATCGGGGGACGAGCAGTACTTC
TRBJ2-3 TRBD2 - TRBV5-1 CASRLAGSGTDTQYF TGCGCCAGCAGACTAGCGGGATCTGGGACAGATACGCAGTATTTT
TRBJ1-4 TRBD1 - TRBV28 CASSTRTGGAEKLFF TGTGCCAGCAGTACTCGGACAGGGGGGGCTGAAAAACTGTTTTTT
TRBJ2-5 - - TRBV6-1 CASSEAGRTQYF TGTGCCAGCAGTGAAGCTGGGAGAACCCAGTACTTC
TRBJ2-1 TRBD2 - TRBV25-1 CASSFSAKGGDEQFF TGTGCCAGCAGTTTTTCAGCAAAGGGAGGGGATGAGCAGTTCTTC
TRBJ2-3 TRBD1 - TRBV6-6 CASSRPGTASTDTQYF TGTGCCAGCAGTCGCCCCGGGACAGCTAGCACAGATACGCAGTATTTT
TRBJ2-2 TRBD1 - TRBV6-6 CASRALQGSGELFF TGTGCCAGCAGGGCTCTACAGGGGTCGGGGGAGCTGTTTTTT
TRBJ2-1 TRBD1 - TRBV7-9 CAGQGGAWDEQFF TGTGCCGGACAGGGGGGTGCGTGGGATGAGCAGTTCTTC
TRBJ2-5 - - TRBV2 CASSAGEAETQYF TGTGCCAGCAGTGCGGGGGAGGCAGAGACCCAGTACTTC
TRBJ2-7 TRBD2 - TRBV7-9 CASSLETSFEQYF TGTGCCAGCAGCTTAGAGACTAGCTTTGAGCAGTACTTC
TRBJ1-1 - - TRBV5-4 CASRARDNTEAFF TGTGCCAGCAGGGCGAGGGATAACACTGAAGCTTTCTTT
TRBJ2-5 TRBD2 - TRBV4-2 CASSQDKASGSVVKETQYF TGTGCCAGCAGCCAAGATAAGGCTAGCGGGAGTGTAGTTAAAGAGACCCAGTACTTC
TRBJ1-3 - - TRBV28 CASFLGNTIYF TGTGCCAGCTTCTTGGGAAACACCATATATTTT
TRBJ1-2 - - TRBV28 CASGDLRYGYTF TGTGCCAGTGGGGACCTGCGTTATGGCTACACCTTC
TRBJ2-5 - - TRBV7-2 CASSRTRGEETQYF TGTGCCAGCAGCAGAACTAGGGGGGAGGAGACCCAGTACTTC
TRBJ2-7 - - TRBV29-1 CSVVSWGRSSYEQYF TGCAGCGTTGTTTCGTGGGGACGGTCTAGCTACGAGCAGTACTTC
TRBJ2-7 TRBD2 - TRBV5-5 CASSPGGVPYEQYF TGTGCCAGCAGCCCCGGGGGGGTGCCCTACGAGCAGTACTTC
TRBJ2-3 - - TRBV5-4 CASSLATGTDTQYF TGTGCCAGCAGCTTGGCTACTGGTACAGATACGCAGTATTTT
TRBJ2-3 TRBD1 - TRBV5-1 CASSLNGQGGWSDTQYF TGCGCCAGCAGCTTGAACGGACAGGGGGGTTGGTCAGATACGCAGTATTTT
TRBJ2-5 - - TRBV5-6 CASSLLAGQETQYF TGTGCCAGCAGCTTGCTCGCGGGGCAAGAGACCCAGTACTTC
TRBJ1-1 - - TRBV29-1 CSVPLAGSPNTEAFF TGCAGCGTTCCGCTAGCGGGGAGCCCGAACACTGAAGCTTTCTTT
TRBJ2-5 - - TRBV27 CASSFFWNF TGTGCCAGCAGTTTCTTTTGGAACTTC
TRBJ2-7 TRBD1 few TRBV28 CASSWGQKSYEQYF TGTGCCAGCAGTTGGGGACAGAAGTCCTACGAGCAGTACTTC
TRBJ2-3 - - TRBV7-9 CASSLVGESTDTQYF TGTGCCAGCAGCTTAGTGGGCGAGTCAACAGATACGCAGTATTTT
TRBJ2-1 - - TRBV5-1 CASSRGLQDEQFF TGCGCCAGCAGCCGGGGACTCCAGGATGAGCAGTTCTTC
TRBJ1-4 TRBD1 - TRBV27 CASSYSGTGEKLFF TGTGCCAGCAGTTACTCCGGGACAGGGGAAAAACTGTTTTTT
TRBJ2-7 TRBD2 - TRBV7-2 CASSLTSGSQGIREQYF TGTGCCAGCAGCTTAACTAGCGGGAGTCAGGGAATACGCGAGCAGTACTTC
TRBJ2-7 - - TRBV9 CASSVGNTGPYEQYF TGTGCCAGCAGCGTGGGAAACACAGGGCCCTACGAGCAGTACTTC
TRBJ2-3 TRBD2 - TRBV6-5 CASLPPGLATQYF TGTGCCAGCCTCCCCCCCGGACTAGCAACGCAGTATTTT
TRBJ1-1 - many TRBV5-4 CASRNREGNAEAFF TGTGCCAGCAGGAACAGGGAAGGAAACGCTGAAGCTTTCTTT
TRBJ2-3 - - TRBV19 CASSTTYSTDTQYF TGTGCCAGTAGTACCACGTACAGCACAGATACGCAGTATTTT
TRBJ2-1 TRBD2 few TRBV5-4 CASSRVPGGNEQFF TGTGCCAGCAGCCGCGTCCCCGGGGGGAATGAGCAGTTCTTC
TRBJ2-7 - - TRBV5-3 CARSLTGTSSYEQYF TGTGCCAGAAGCTTGACCGGGACGAGCTCCTACGAGCAGTACTTC
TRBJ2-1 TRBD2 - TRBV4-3 CASSQAVSGGLSSYNEQFF TGCGCCAGCAGCCAAGCAGTTAGCGGGGGTCTGAGCTCCTACAATGAGCAGTTCTTC
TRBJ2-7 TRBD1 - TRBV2 CASSSDRAPSYEQYF TGTGCCAGCAGTTCGGACAGGGCTCCCTCCTACGAGCAGTACTTC
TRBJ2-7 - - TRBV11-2 CASSSTGALEQYF TGTGCCAGCAGCTCAACCGGGGCGCTCGAGCAGTACTTC
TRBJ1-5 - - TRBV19 CASSTRYRVGNQPQHF TGTGCCAGTTCCACAAGATATAGAGTGGGAAATCAGCCCCAGCATTTT
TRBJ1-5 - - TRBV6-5 CASSSGWGDHQPQHF TGTGCCAGCAGTTCGGGGTGGGGTGACCATCAGCCCCAGCATTTT
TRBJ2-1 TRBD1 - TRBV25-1 CASSGETGNSYNEQFF TGTGCCAGCAGTGGAGAGACAGGGAATAGCTACAATGAGCAGTTCTTC
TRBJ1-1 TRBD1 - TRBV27 CASKDRGMNTEAFF TGTGCCAGCAAGGACAGGGGCATGAACACTGAAGCTTTCTTT